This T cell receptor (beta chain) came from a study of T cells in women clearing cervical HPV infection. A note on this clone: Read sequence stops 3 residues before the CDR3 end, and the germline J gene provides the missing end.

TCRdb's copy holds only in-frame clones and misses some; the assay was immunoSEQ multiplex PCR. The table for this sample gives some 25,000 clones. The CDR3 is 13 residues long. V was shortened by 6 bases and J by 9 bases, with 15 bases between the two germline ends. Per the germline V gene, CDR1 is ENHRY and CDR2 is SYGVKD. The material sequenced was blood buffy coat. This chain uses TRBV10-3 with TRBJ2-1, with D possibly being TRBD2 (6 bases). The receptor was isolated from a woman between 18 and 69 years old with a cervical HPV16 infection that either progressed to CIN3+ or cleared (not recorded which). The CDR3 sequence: CAISPTSFGEQFF. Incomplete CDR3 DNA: TGTGCCATCAGCCCAACTAGCTTCGGTGAG.